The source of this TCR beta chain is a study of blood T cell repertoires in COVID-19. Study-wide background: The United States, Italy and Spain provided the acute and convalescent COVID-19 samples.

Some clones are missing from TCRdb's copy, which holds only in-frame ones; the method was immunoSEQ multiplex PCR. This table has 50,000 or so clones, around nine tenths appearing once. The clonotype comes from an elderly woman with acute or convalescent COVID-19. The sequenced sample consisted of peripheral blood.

CDR3 coding DNA: TGCGCCAGCAGCCAAGATCGACAATTGACAGGAAAACGAGGTCAGCCCCAGCATTTT. Residues: CASSQDRQLTGKRGQPQHF. This sequence joins TRBV4-1 and TRBJ1-5, with a tentative D call TRBD1 (6 bases). Trimming shortened V by 0 bases and J by 6 bases, and 24 bases separated the two germline ends. The CDR3 has 19 amino acids. CDR1 and CDR2 from the germline V gene are MGHRA and YSYEKL.